This T cell receptor beta chain was observed in a study of OX40 agonist ivuxolimab in advanced cancers. Profiled with immunoSEQ multiplex PCR; TCRdb holds only in-frame clones, not every one. The sample includes 55,000 to 60,000 clones, over 90% of them seen just once. J was trimmed by 0 bases and V by 3 bases; bases with no gene match: 4. The CDR3 runs 17 residues. CDR1 SGDLS and CDR2 YYNGEE come from the germline V gene. Study observations and caveats: Which antigen the expanded peripheral T cells recognized is unknown.

In this sample, this clone turned up once. The antigen is unknown. This chain connects TRBV9 to TRBJ2-6; the match to TRBD2 covers 9 bases. This TCR was sampled from an adult with an advanced solid tumor such as melanoma, head and neck, liver or kidney cancer. This specimen consisted of CD4+ or CD8+ T cells sorted from blood, obtained in a trial of the OX40 agonist ivuxolimab. The CDR3 protein is CASSARLADSGANVLTF. CDR3 bases: TGTGCCAGCAGCGCCCGACTAGCGGACTCTGGGGCCAACGTCCTGACTTTC.